This T cell receptor (beta chain) comes out of a study of OX40 agonist ivuxolimab in advanced cancers. For the study at large: The patients' treatment was ivuxolimab, an agonistic anti-OX40 (CD134) antibody. People in dose escalation had one of these cancers: hepatocellular carcinoma, melanoma, renal cell or head and neck cancer. Among those enrolled, mean age was about 58 years (range about 20 to 79) and approximately 83% were male.

J gave up 1 base and V 4 bases, and 2 bases lay outside the gene matches. The CDR3 loop spans 13 amino acids. From germline, CDR1 is SGHRS and CDR2 YFSETQ. Profiling relied on immunoSEQ multiplex PCR, and the TCRdb table lists in-frame clones only, not all of them. The sample contains over 100,000 clones, approximately 92% of which appear only once. A note on this clone: Its antigen is unidentified.

Study results and caveats: Clonal expansion among partial responders at 0.1-3.0 mg/kg ranked near the lowest.

The receptor was derived from an adult with an advanced solid tumor such as melanoma, head and neck, liver or kidney cancer. Sequenced material: CD4+ or CD8+ T cells sorted from blood, taken in a trial of the OX40 agonist ivuxolimab. The chain carries TRBV5-1 and TRBJ2-7; TRBD1 agrees at 7 bases. The CDR3 nucleotides are TGCGCCAGCAGCCGGGACAGATCCTACGAGCAGTACTTC. This codes for CASSRDRSYEQYF.